What follows are 16 T cell receptor beta chains derived from one specimen sequenced in a study of vaccination effects on CD4 cells after COVID-19 (dated by TCRdb to 2022 to 2024). The library was prepared using the immunoSEQ multiplex PCR assay. The table comes from immuneACCESS by way of TCRdb, which keeps in-frame sequences with V and J called. Part of the clones is missing from these tables; in studies checked, under half for an unresolved V gene and the rest for unknown reasons. In all, the sample holds some 30,000 clones, and around 75% of those were seen once. Approximately 6.1% of the sample goes to the ten largest clones. Which antigens these TCRs recognize remains unknown. The ViraFEST assay stimulated PBMC with viral peptide pools and then used TCR sequencing to identify antigen-specific CD4+ T cell clonotypes by expansion. After around 10 days of culture, CD4+ T cells were isolated with the EasySep CD4+ T cell isolation kit. Participants received two doses of either the BNT162b2 or the mRNA-1273 mRNA SARS-CoV-2 vaccine.

Material: CD4+ T cells from PBMCs cultured with SARS-CoV-2 spike peptides, obtained after COVID-19 vaccination. Read against the paper, the sample's cell subset or site label means: SARS-CoV-2 spike overlapping peptide pool stimulation. The source of these receptors is a human donor who received a COVID-19 vaccine. Some clones in this sample may be carry-over from other donors' samples.

This chain joins TRBV19 and TRBJ2-6; the match to TRBD1 covers 9 bases. The ends lost 7 bases at V and 0 bases at J; junction bases unmatched: 10. Germline V gene sequence: CDR1 LNHDA, CDR2 SQIVND (reference sequence). The CDR3 has 18 residues. CDR3 nucleotides: TGTGCCAGTACGAACCGGGACAGGGAGTCCTCTGGGGCCAACGTCCTGACTTTC. This encodes CASTNRDRESSGANVLTF.

The chain joins TRBV4-1 to TRBJ1-2; perhaps TRBD1 as D (5 bases). V lost 6 bases and J 0 bases, leaving 11 bases between the germline ends. Germline V gives CDR1 MGHRA, CDR2 YSYEKL. The CDR3 runs to 14 residues. The CDR3 here is CASSAPGTNYGYTF. The CDR3 coding sequence is TGCGCCAGCAGTGCCCCAGGGACTAACTATGGCTACACCTTC.

The chain is built from TRBV6-5 and TRBJ1-1, with D tentatively TRBD1 (6 bases). The germline V gene has CDR1 MNHEY and CDR2 SVGAGI. V was pared by 6 bases and J by 0 bases, with 14 bases between. This CDR3 contains 15 residues. The CDR3 DNA reads TGTGCCAGCAGACGGACAGAAGTTGTGAACACTGAAGCTTTCTTT. Translation gives CASRRTEVVNTEAFF.

The chain uses TRBV27 and TRBJ2-5; 10 nucleotides agree with TRBD1. CDR1 MNHEY and CDR2 SMNVEV come from the germline V gene (reference sequence). Trimming at V came to 6 bases and at J to 5 bases, leaving 9 bases not matched to a gene. The CDR3 is made up of 15 amino acids. The CDR3 DNA follows: TGTGCCAGCAGCCGTAGACAGGGGGCCGGGGAGACCCAGTACTTC. Residues: CASSRRQGAGETQYF.

As for this clone: One end of the junction fails to match germline, which may point to a read error. This specimen includes other DNA sequences encoding the same CDR3. The chain uses TRBV12-5 and TRBJ1-5; the D is unclear. Germline V gives CDR1 LGHNT, CDR2 FRNRAP. This CDR3 region has 13 residues. CDR3 nucleotides: TGTGCTAGTGGTTTGGTAGGCAATCAGCCTCAGCATTTT. Protein sequence: CASGLVGNQPQHF.

The chain has TRBV19 and TRBJ1-2; D remains ambiguous. Germline CDR1 LNHDA, CDR2 SQIVND (reference sequence). This CDR3 comprises 16 residues. V was shortened by 0 bases and J by 0 bases, with 11 bases between the two germline ends. As DNA, the CDR3 is TGTGCCAGTAGTATAGACCGGGTCTCAACTAACTATGGCTACACCTTC. Translating gives CASSIDRVSTNYGYTF.

This chain joins TRBV5-6 and TRBJ2-1; TRBD2 matches at 8 bases. Trimming cost V 4 bases and J 2 bases; bases outside gene matches: 8. The CDR3 runs 16 residues. Looked up from germline, CDR1 is SGHDT and CDR2 is YYEEEE. CDR3 region: CASSNSGVTAYNEQFF. Written as DNA, the CDR3 is TGTGCCAGCAGCAATAGCGGGGTCACCGCCTACAATGAGCAGTTCTTC.

The sample holds a few counts of this clone. The V gene is TRBV19, the J gene TRBJ2-2; D is undetermined. Trimming shortened V by 6 bases and J by 7 bases, and 21 bases separated the two germline ends. The V gene's germline CDR1 is LNHDA and CDR2 SQIVND (reference sequence). The CDR3 consists of 16 residues. The CDR3 DNA reads TGTGCCAGTAGGACGTCCTTCCTAGTCTATCACGGGGAGCTGTTTTTT. It is translated as CASRTSFLVYHGELFF. Complete variable domain (other parts from reference TRBV19 and TRBJ2-2): DGGITQSPKYLFRKEGQNVTLSCEQNLNHDAMYWYRQDPGQGLRLIYYSQIVNDFQKGDIAEGYSVSREKKESFPLTVTSAQKNPTAFYLCASRTSFLVYHGELFFGEGSRLTVL.

The chain couples TRBV5-1 to TRBJ2-3; TRBD1 or TRBD2 may be the D gene (5 bases each). The CDR3 runs 14 residues. The germline CDR1 and CDR2 sequences are SGHRS and YFSETQ. V shed 0 bases and J shed 0 bases, with 5 bases lying between them. CDR3 loop: CASSLGDSTDTQYF. DNA for the CDR3: TGCGCCAGCAGCTTGGGGGACAGCACAGATACGCAGTATTTT.

The V call is TRBV29-1, the J call TRBJ2-2, with TRBD1 identical over 8 bases. The CDR3 is made up of 15 amino acids. The V and J ends lost 4 bases and 2 bases, in that order; junction bases with no gene match: 6. Germline loops: CDR1 SQVTM, CDR2 ANQGSEA. Written as DNA, the CDR3 is TGCAGCGTTGGTTCGGACAGGGACAACACCGGGGAGCTGTTTTTT. Protein sequence: CSVGSDRDNTGELFF.

The CDR3 region has the DNA TGCGCCAGCAGCTTCCCCGAGACAGATACGCAGTATTTT. It codes for CASSFPETDTQYF. The chain employs TRBV5-1 and TRBJ2-3; the D is unclear. Per germline, CDR1 SGHRS and CDR2 YFSETQ. The length of the CDR3 is 13 residues. V was trimmed by 2 bases and J by 3 bases, leaving 7 bases between them.

The genes are TRBV27 and TRBJ2-1; no reliable D call. Trimming took off 3 bases at V and 10 bases at J, with 10 bases between the two ends. The germline gives CDR1 MNHEY, CDR2 SMNVEV (reference sequence). CDR3 length: 12 residues. The DNA for the CDR3 is TGTGCCAGCAGTTTGAACCGCCGAGAGCAGTTCTTC. Translated, it gives CASSLNRREQFF.

The chain is built from TRBV5-1 and TRBJ2-5, with a weak D call TRBD2 (6 bases). Germline CDR1 is SGHRS and CDR2 is YFSETQ. The CDR3 is 15 amino acids. V shed 4 bases and J shed 3 bases, with 16 bases lying between them. CDR3 amino acids: CASSLPLGGEETQYF. DNA of the CDR3: TGCGCCAGCAGCCTACCGCTGGGCGGGGAAGAGACCCAGTACTTC.

The chain has TRBV4-1 and TRBJ1-5, with 11 positions matching TRBD1. This CDR3 region has 16 residues. Germline loops: CDR1 MGHRA, CDR2 YSYEKL. The junction had 7 bases not matched to a gene; V was cut back by 3 bases and J by 6 bases. CDR3 sequence (DNA): TGCGCCAGCAGCCACCGAGGACAGGGGGCTCGTCAGCCCCAGCATTTT. This sequence encodes CASSHRGQGARQPQHF.

The chain recombines TRBV7-2 with TRBJ2-1; D is undetermined. The CDR3 length is 13 residues. Trimming cost V 5 bases and J 8 bases, with 13 bases left between them. Per the germline V gene, CDR1 is SGHTA and CDR2 is FQGNSA. The CDR3 bases are TGTGCCAGCAGCCCCCGCGCAGGCCATGAGCAGTTCTTC. Protein: CASSPRAGHEQFF.

This clone is termed medium-sized. The chain has TRBV12-3 or TRBV12-4 and TRBJ1-4; maybe TRBD1 (5 bases). Trimming removed 4 bases at V and 11 bases at J, with 8 bases between. This CDR3 comprises 11 residues. CDR3: CASSSGLKLFF. CDR3 DNA: TGTGCCAGCAGTTCGGGACTCAAACTGTTTTTT.